This TCR beta chain was found in a study of T cell responses to AZD1222 COVID-19 vaccine. This CDR3 contains 14 residues. V gave up 0 bases and J gave up 4 bases, with 9 bases separating them. Germline V gene lookup returns CDR1 MNHEY and CDR2 SVGAGI. Study-wide results and caveats: None of the repertoires were sampled until the peak T cell response had passed.

Measured with immunoSEQ multiplex PCR; TCRdb has only the in-frame clones, and not every one. The table has more than 70,000 clones, around nine tenths seen once; the top ten hold more than 2.5%. Comment on this clone: As yet, its antigen is unknown.

Sample: peripheral blood, taken 28 days after the second AZD1222 dose. The sequence was collected from an adult who received the AZD1222 COVID-19 vaccine. The V call is TRBV6-5, the J call TRBJ1-1, with D perhaps matching TRBD1 (5 bases). The CDR3 region has the DNA TGTGCCAGCAGTTACTCTGCAGGGCCCACTGAAGCTTTCTTT. It is translated as CASSYSAGPTEAFF.